What follows are 25 T cell receptor beta chains derived from one specimen sequenced in a study of T-cell reconstitution after alpha-beta-depleted transplantation in children. Researchers prepared the TCRbeta library using unique molecular identifiers, the study reports. A single record per CDR3 protein comes from TCRdb applying MiXCR to the PCR reads. The sample contains about 610,000 distinct CDR3 sequences, over 9.5% of which appear only once. The material sequenced was PBMCs from the stem cell graft donor, taken from the stem cell graft. These receptor sequences come from a human donor who donated a stem cell graft to a child with acute myeloid leukemia.

This clonotype was seen only a few times. The chain employs TRBV9 and TRBJ1-3; D possibly corresponds to TRBD1 (6 bases). V gave up 4 bases and J gave up 4 bases, with 15 bases separating them. This CDR3 is 15 amino acids long. Germline loops: CDR1 SGDLS, CDR2 YYNGEE. CDR3 DNA: TGTGCCAGCAGCTCCAGTGGGGGGGGCGGAAACACCATATATTTT. Translating it yields CASSSSGGGGNTIYF.

This clonotype has at least ten counts. The CDR3 nucleotides are TGTGCCAGCAGTGAATGGCTGAGCAGTGAGCAGTTCTTC. Its protein product is CASSEWLSSEQFF. The rearrangement links TRBV2 to TRBJ2-1; D uncertain. Trimming removed 2 bases from V and 9 bases from J, with 11 bases in between. CDR1 is SNHLY and CDR2 is FYNNEI in the germline V gene. The CDR3 has 13 amino acids.

This clonotype has just a few counts. V is TRBV29-1 and J is TRBJ2-3; D call uncertain. V lost 7 bases and J 5 bases, leaving 7 bases between the germline ends. This CDR3 has 10 residues. CDR1 and CDR2 (germline): SQVTM, ANQGSEA. The CDR3: CSGLRDTQYF. CDR3 sequence (DNA): TGCAGCGGTTTGCGAGATACGCAGTATTTT.

The table lists this clonotype with a count of one. J is TRBJ1-5 and V is TRBV5-5, with 7 bases that match TRBD1. V was pared by 4 bases and J by 8 bases, with 9 bases of the junction left unmatched. The CDR3 has 14 residues. Germline V CDR1 and CDR2: SGHKS, YYEKEE (reference sequence). The CDR3 spells CASSPRQGGEPQHF. The CDR3 bases are TGTGCCAGCAGCCCAAGACAGGGCGGTGAGCCCCAGCATTTT. The variable domain in full, with the rest retrieved from reference TRBV5-5 and TRBJ1-5, is DAGVTQSPTHLIKTRGQQVTLRCSPISGHKSVSWYQQVLGQGPQFIFQYYEKEERGRGNFPDRFSARQFPNYSSELNVNALLLGDSALYLCASSPRQGGEPQHFGDGTRLSIL.

This clonotype was seen at least ten times. This sequence joins TRBV7-2 and TRBJ2-7; 12 bases align to TRBD2. After removal of 4 bases from V and 5 bases from J, the junction contained 6 bases not matched to a gene. Germline CDR1 reads SGHTA; CDR2 reads FQGNSA. This CDR3 is built from 15 residues. The CDR3 loop is CASSSPSGRDHEQYF. The CDR3 DNA follows: TGTGCCAGCAGCTCTCCTAGCGGGAGGGACCACGAGCAGTACTTC. Combining the CDR3 with reference TRBV7-2 and TRBJ2-7 gives the whole variable domain GAGVSQSPSNKVTEKGKDVELRCDPISGHTALYWYRQSLGQGLEFLIYFQGNSAPDKSGLPSDRFSAERTGGSVSTLTIQRTQQEDSAVYLCASSSPSGRDHEQYFGPGTRLTVT.

This chain links TRBV12-3 or TRBV12-4 with TRBJ2-3, with no clear D. The CDR3 is 15 amino acids. Trimming took 5 bases from V and 6 from J, leaving 18 bases between them. DNA for the CDR3: TGTGCCAGCAGTCGGGCTCGATTCGCCGGGGATACGCAGTATTTT. Translating gives CASSRARFAGDTQYF.

V and J are TRBV20-1 and TRBJ2-5; perhaps TRBD1 as D (6 bases). Looked up from germline, CDR1 is DFQATT and CDR2 is SNEGSKA (reference sequence). The CDR3 is made up of 13 amino acids. Trimming took 3 bases from V and 2 from J, leaving 10 bases between them. DNA of the CDR3: TGCAGTGCTAGGGACAGCGTGCAAGAGACCCAGTACTTC. It encodes CSARDSVQETQYF.

In this sample, this clonotype turned up many times. The chain joins TRBV20-1 to TRBJ2-3; the D gene is possibly TRBD2 (5 bases). Germline values: CDR1 DFQATT, CDR2 SNEGSKA (reference sequence). CDR3 length: 14 residues. Trimming removed 3 bases at V and 5 bases at J, with 15 bases between. The CDR3 DNA reads as TGCAGTGCTAGTATGGCAGGTCGGGAAGATACGCAGTATTTT. Translating it yields CSASMAGREDTQYF.

This clonotype was seen repeatedly, ten times or more. This chain uses TRBV20-1 with TRBJ1-1, with a tentative D call TRBD1 (5 bases). The V and J ends lost 0 bases and 4 bases respectively, with 9 bases between them. CDR3 length: 13 residues. Germline V gives CDR1 DFQATT, CDR2 SNEGSKA (reference sequence). The DNA of the CDR3 is TGCAGTGCTAGAGATCTGGGGGGCACTGAAGCTTTCTTT. Its translation: CSARDLGGTEAFF.

The sample holds many counts of this clonotype. The chain uses TRBV6-5 and TRBJ2-7; no clear D. The germline V gene encodes CDR1 MNHEY and CDR2 SVGAGI. The V gene lost 2 bases and the J gene lost 5 bases, with 10 bases spanning the gap. The CDR3 extends over 13 amino acids. The CDR3 loop is CASSYPNGNEQYF. CDR3 bases: TGTGCCAGCAGTTACCCCAATGGGAACGAGCAGTACTTC.

The chain joins TRBV10-2 to TRBJ2-2, with 9 bases lining up with TRBD2. The CDR3 totals 16 residues. Trimming took 10 bases from V and 0 from J; bases not matched to a gene: 9. Looked up from germline, CDR1 is WSHSY and CDR2 is SAAADI. The CDR3 here is CATWPAGGSNTGELFF. As DNA, the CDR3 is TGCGCCACCTGGCCGGCGGGAGGGTCGAACACCGGGGAGCTGTTTTTT.

This clonotype was detected only a few times. The J gene is TRBJ1-1, the V gene TRBV21-1; TRBD1 reflects the table's D call only, with no check against the DNA. TRBV21-1 counts as a pseudogene. CDR3 length equals 12 residues. CDR3 sequence reads: CASSRGSGDAFF. The DNA of the CDR3 is TGTGCCAGCAGCCGCGGGTCAGGGGACGCTTTCTTT.

This clonotype has just a few counts. CDR3 amino acids: CSVRFTDTQYF. CDR3 nucleotides: TGCAGCGTTCGTTTCACAGATACGCAGTATTTT. The gene calls are TRBV29-1 and TRBJ2-3; D ambiguous. V lost 5 bases, J lost 2 bases, and 5 bases lay in between. The CDR3 covers 11 residues. Germline values: CDR1 SQVTM, CDR2 ANQGSEA.

V is TRBV10-3 and J is TRBJ2-7; TRBD1 matches 9 bases. The CDR3 is made up of 14 amino acids. Germline V gene sequence: CDR1 ENHRY, CDR2 SYGVKD. Trimming at V came to 4 bases and at J to 2 bases, leaving 3 bases not matched to a gene. This CDR3 reads CAISGGQGPYEQYF. As DNA, the CDR3 is TGTGCCATCAGTGGGGGACAGGGACCCTACGAGCAGTACTTC.

This clonotype was observed a handful of times. The rearrangement links TRBV12-3 or TRBV12-4 to TRBJ2-1; possibly TRBD1 for D (6 bases). V was clipped by 3 bases and J by 9 bases, with 15 bases between them. CDR3 size: 14 residues. This chain's CDR3 is CASSFRQGMGEQFF. For the CDR3, the DNA is TGTGCCAGCAGTTTTAGGCAGGGGATGGGTGAGCAGTTCTTC.

This rearrangement joins TRBV7-9 to TRBJ1-5; D gene ambiguous. The CDR3 has 14 amino acids. V was shortened by 5 bases and J by 5 bases, with 13 bases between the two germline ends. The germline CDR1 and CDR2 sequences are SEHNR and FQNEAQ (reference sequence). The CDR3 DNA sequence: TGTGCCAGCAGCGCACCTTATGGGGATCAGCCCCAGCATTTT. Protein product: CASSAPYGDQPQHF. Full variable domain (remainder filled in from reference TRBV7-9 and TRBJ1-5): DTGVSQNPRHKITKRGQNVTFRCDPISEHNRLYWYRQTLGQGPEFLTYFQNEAQLEKSRLLSDRFSAERPKGSFSTLEIQRTEQGDSAMYLCASSAPYGDQPQHFGDGTRLSIL.

This clonotype was seen at least ten times. The CDR3 nucleotides are TGCGCCAGCAGCCAAGCGGGAGCCTACGAGCAGTACTTC. It codes for CASSQAGAYEQYF. This chain joins TRBV5-1 and TRBJ2-7, with TRBD2 matching 8 bases. J was trimmed by 2 bases and V by 4 bases; bases with no gene match: 2. The CDR3 is 13 amino acids. Germline-derived CDR1 and CDR2 are SGHRS and YFSETQ.

This clonotype was counted between two and nine times. The genes are TRBV30 and TRBJ1-2, with a weak D call TRBD1 (6 bases). The length of the CDR3 is 15 residues. V lost 1 base and J 8 bases, leaving 20 bases between the germline ends. Germline V CDR1 and CDR2: GTSNPN, SVGIG (reference sequence). DNA of the CDR3: TGTGCCTGGAGTGATGGGACATGGGGCCCCGGGGGCTACACCTTC. This translates into CAWSDGTWGPGGYTF.

This chain links TRBV15 with TRBJ2-1, with 13 nucleotides matching TRBD2. The CDR3 covers 17 residues. Germline values: CDR1 LNHNV, CDR2 YYDKDF (reference sequence). V lost 1 base, J lost 6 bases, and 6 bases stayed unmatched. Here the CDR3 reads CATSRGPGTSGTNEQFF. The DNA for the CDR3 is TGTGCCACCAGCAGAGGACCCGGGACTAGCGGGACCAATGAGCAGTTCTTC.

The chain recombines TRBV19 with TRBJ1-3; D is unclear. V was shortened by 8 bases and J by 4 bases, with 12 bases between the two germline ends. The CDR3 has 13 amino acids. Germline lookup yields CDR1 LNHDA and CDR2 SQIVND (reference sequence). The CDR3 sequence is CASQLGTGNTIYF. CDR3 DNA: TGTGCCAGTCAACTCGGTACGGGAAACACCATATATTTT.

In this sample, this clonotype turned up many times. The chain uses TRBV24-1 and TRBJ2-5; tentatively, D is TRBD2 (5 bases). This CDR3 is 13 amino acids long. CDR1 is KGHDR and CDR2 is SFDVKD in the germline V gene. V dropped 5 bases and J dropped 5 bases, with 11 bases sitting between them. CDR3 sequence reads: CATSALSGETQYF. The CDR3 DNA follows: TGTGCCACCAGTGCCTTGAGCGGTGAGACCCAGTACTTC.

This chain connects TRBV4-2 to TRBJ2-7; 9 bases fit TRBD2. CDR3 length equals 16 residues. CDR1 is LGHNA, CDR2 YNFKEQ, per germline. After removal of 3 bases from V and 1 base from J, the junction contained 7 bases not matched to a gene. Here the CDR3 reads CASSHISGSGSYEQYF. The CDR3 coding sequence is TGTGCCAGCAGCCACATTAGCGGGAGCGGGTCCTACGAGCAGTACTTC.

Ten or more counts support this clonotype. The J gene is TRBJ2-6, the V gene TRBV12-5; D ambiguous. Looked up from germline, CDR1 is LGHNT and CDR2 is FRNRAP. This CDR3 has 13 amino acids. V dropped 6 bases and J dropped 0 bases, with 3 bases sitting between them. This chain's CDR3 is CASGISGANVLTF. The CDR3 DNA is TGTGCTAGTGGGATCTCTGGGGCCAACGTCCTGACTTTC.

This clonotype was observed at least ten times. The chain has TRBV7-2 and TRBJ2-7; the match to TRBD2 covers 14 bases. CDR1 SGHTA and CDR2 FQGNSA come from the germline V gene. CDR3 length: 17 amino acids. Unmatched junction bases numbered 4, after V lost 1 base and J lost 2 bases. CDR3 in amino acids: CASSLVGTSGSPYEQYF. The CDR3 DNA reads TGTGCCAGCAGCTTAGTGGGGACTAGCGGGAGCCCCTACGAGCAGTACTTC.

The V gene is TRBV20-1, the J gene TRBJ2-5; D possibly matches TRBD1 or TRBD2 (5 bases each). Germline loops: CDR1 DFQATT, CDR2 SNEGSKA (reference sequence). Trimming removed 3 bases from V and 5 bases from J, with 19 bases in between. The CDR3 spans 15 residues. The CDR3 is CSASNFRGSRETQYF. The CDR3 nucleotides read TGCAGTGCTAGTAACTTTCGGGGCTCGCGGGAGACCCAGTACTTC.